This T cell receptor beta chain was captured by sequencing in a study of cytomegalovirus exposure and HLA in healthy donors. Primers included in the PCR were 60 Vbeta and 13 Jbeta primers. TCRdb's table, derived via immunoSEQ multiplex PCR, lists solely in-frame clones and lacks some. The ten top clones account for more than 0.5%, within a sample of 100,000 or so clones. Germline V lookup: CDR1 MNHNY, CDR2 SVGAGI (reference sequence). V trimming: 7 bases; J trimming: 5 bases; junction bases outside the gene matches: 12. This CDR3 has 16 residues. Comment on this clone: Its cognate antigen is unknown.

Whole-study findings and limits: Most CMV-associated TCR beta chains were later found to appear HLA-restricted. Generally TCR sequences proved uncommon, though certain public TCRs appeared in numerous donors. Common viral pathogens seemed, in a later analysis, to connect with several of the most significant clusters.

Material: PBMCs. This TCR came from a man aged 50 or older in good health and CMV-seronegative. This chain links TRBV6-6 with TRBJ2-5, with 11 nucleotides matching TRBD1. CDR3 in DNA: TGTGCCAGCACCGGACAGGGGGCGCGTGGGAGGGAGACCCAGTACTTC. Protein product: CASTGQGARGRETQYF.